Shown below are 3 T cell receptor beta chains from a single sample sequenced in a study of blood T cell repertoires in COVID-19. Here immunoSEQ multiplex PCR was the method, and the copy in TCRdb shows in-frame clones only, minus some. The data hold roughly 440,000 clones, with more than 70% observed a single time. Sequenced: peripheral blood. The receptors shown here come from a woman between 50 and 59 years old with COVID-19, enrolled during active disease.

The rearrangement joins TRBV6-5 to TRBJ1-1; 7 bases align to TRBD1. J was trimmed by 0 bases and V by 2 bases; bases with no gene match: 6. Germline CDR1 and CDR2: MNHEY and SVGAGI. The CDR3 contains 16 residues. The CDR3 DNA sequence: TGTGCCAGCAGTTACGGGACAGCGATAATGAACACTGAAGCTTTCTTT. Amino acid sequence: CASSYGTAIMNTEAFF.

This sequence joins TRBV2 and TRBJ2-2, with a tentative D call TRBD1 (5 bases). CDR3 size: 15 residues. The V gene's germline CDR1 is SNHLY and CDR2 FYNNEI. V was pared by 4 bases and J by 4 bases, with 13 bases between. The CDR3 DNA follows: TGTGCCAGCAGTGTCAGAGCAGGGCCCACCGGGGAGCTGTTTTTT. This gives the protein CASSVRAGPTGELFF. The whole variable domain, filled in from reference TRBV2 and TRBJ2-2, reads EPEVTQTPSHQVTQMGQEVILRCVPISNHLYFYWYRQILGQKVEFLVSFYNNEISEKSEIFDDQFSVERPDGSNFTLKIRSTKLEDSAMYFCASSVRAGPTGELFFGEGSRLTVL.

The chain links TRBV12-3 or TRBV12-4 to TRBJ2-5, with D uncertain. Trimming shortened V by 4 bases and J by 2 bases, and 5 bases separated the two germline ends. This CDR3 contains 12 residues. The CDR3 region has the DNA TGTGCCAGCAGTTCCTCTCAAGAGACCCAGTACTTC. Its translation: CASSSSQETQYF.